The 9 T cell receptor beta chains below were found in one sample sequenced in a study of long-term antiretroviral therapy in people with HIV. Runs used v3.0 of the immunoSEQ assay and were done at survey level. Libraries were prepared by immunoSEQ multiplex PCR; TCRdb keeps only in-frame clonotypes and omits some of them. The sample lists more than 15,000 clones, 94% occurring once. The specimen comprised unsorted PBMCs, sampled 6 to 6.5 years after starting antiretroviral therapy. All receptors come from a woman aged 45-65 years with HIV.

V is TRBV12-5 and J is TRBJ1-2; TRBD1 might be the D (6 bases). The V gene's germline CDR1 is LGHNT and CDR2 FRNRAP. V was pared by 5 bases and J by 8 bases, with 9 bases between. The CDR3 runs to 11 residues. This CDR3 is CASGGGGGYTF. CDR3 sequence (DNA): TGTGCTAGTGGTGGGGGGGGCGGCTACACCTTC. Filled out from reference TRBV12-5 and TRBJ1-2, the complete variable domain reads DARVTQTPRHKVTEMGQEVTMRCQPILGHNTVFWYRQTMMQGLELLAYFRNRAPLDDSGMPKDRFSAEMPDATLATLKIQPSEPRDSAVYFCASGGGGGYTFGSGTRLTVV.

This clone was seen more than once but under ten times. The rearrangement uses TRBV9 and TRBJ2-5; 13 bases align to TRBD2. Germline loops: CDR1 SGDLS, CDR2 YYNGEE. J gave up 5 bases and V 2 bases, and 6 bases lay outside the gene matches. The CDR3 is 16 residues long. The CDR3 bases are TGTGCCAGCAGCGTCTCCGGGACTAGCGGGATGGAGACCCAGTACTTC. This gives the protein CASSVSGTSGMETQYF.

The V call is TRBV6-5, the J call TRBJ1-3; D is perhaps TRBD1 (5 bases). Germline V CDR1 and CDR2: MNHEY, SVGAGI. The CDR3 runs 15 residues. V was shortened by 7 bases and J by 1 base, with 14 bases between the two germline ends. As DNA, the CDR3 is TGTGCCAGCACAACCCGGCAGGGATCTGGAAACACCATATATTTT. This gives the protein CASTTRQGSGNTIYF.

The gene calls are TRBV7-9 and TRBJ1-2, with TRBD1 as a possible D gene (6 bases). Trimming left V 5 bases short and J 8 bases short, with 12 bases between. Germline CDR1 is SEHNR and CDR2 is FQNEAQ (reference sequence). CDR3 length equals 12 residues. The chain's CDR3 is CASSLRTDGYTF. As DNA, the CDR3 is TGTGCCAGCAGCCTACGGACAGACGGCTACACCTTC.

The chain couples TRBV6-1 to TRBJ2-1, with 8 bases matching TRBD2. V shed 6 bases, J shed 0 bases, and the junction held 4 bases outside the gene matches. Germline V CDR1 and CDR2: MNHNS, SASEGT. The CDR3 contains 15 residues. CDR3 in amino acids: CASRLAGSSYNEQFF. The DNA of the CDR3 is TGTGCCAGCAGATTAGCGGGAAGCTCCTACAATGAGCAGTTCTTC.

The chain uses TRBV6-1 and TRBJ1-2; TRBD1 matches at 11 bases. The CDR3 loop spans 14 amino acids. Trimming at V came to 3 bases and at J to 3 bases, leaving 0 bases not matched to a gene. The germline CDR1 and CDR2 sequences are MNHNS and SASEGT. The CDR3, as DNA: TGTGCCAGCAGTGAGGGACAGGGGGACTATGGCTACACCTTC. Its protein product is CASSEGQGDYGYTF.

This chain connects TRBV5-8 to TRBJ2-7; TRBD1 matches 9 bases. The length of the CDR3 is 16 residues. In germline, CDR1 is SGHTS, CDR2 YDEGEE. Trimming took 5 bases from V and 4 from J; bases not matched to a gene: 13. In DNA, the CDR3 is TGTGCCAGCAGTCCCACACCGGGACAGGGATGGTACGAGCAGTACTTC. This translates into CASSPTPGQGWYEQYF.

The rearrangement joins TRBV6-1 to TRBJ1-2, with unresolved D. The length of the CDR3 is 14 residues. CDR1 is MNHNS and CDR2 is SASEGT in the germline V gene. CDR3 coding DNA: TGTGCGATCCAAAAAGCAGTCTCTAACTATGGCTACACCTTC. Residues: CAIQKAVSNYGYTF.

V gene TRBV5-6 combines with J gene TRBJ1-2; no clear D. Germline-derived CDR1 and CDR2 are SGHDT and YYEEEE. V was pared by 4 bases and J by 3 bases, with 13 bases between. The CDR3 is 14 residues long. The CDR3 nucleotides are TGTGCCAGCAGCCGCACCGAGAGCTACTATGGCTACACCTTC. Translation: CASSRTESYYGYTF.